The TCR beta chain under discussion was sequenced for a study of siplizumab effects on memory and regulatory T cells. Notes on the study in general: Naive T cells looked more diverse than memory cells and looked like major alloresponse contributors. Under siplizumab, an average roughly 69% of mappable alloreactive CD4+ clones were Treg-derived, compared with roughly 27% in controls. Assignment of a naive or memory phenotype failed for roughly 75-97% of the proliferating CD4+ or CD8+ clones.

Per-sample assaying covered about 10^5 TCR templates. Some clones are missing from TCRdb's copy, which holds only in-frame ones; the method was immunoSEQ multiplex PCR. The sample carries approximately 100,000 clones, 94% recorded once. As for this clone: No antigen is known for it.

Germline CDR1 MGHRA, CDR2 YSYEKL. This CDR3 comprises 15 residues. Trimming at V came to 4 bases and at J to 4 bases, leaving 5 bases not matched to a gene. This receptor was obtained from a human donor in good health. The specimen was Tregs sorted from blood. The chain couples TRBV4-1 to TRBJ1-5; 9 positions agree with TRBD1. This CDR3 reads CASSRTTGGNQPQHF. The CDR3 DNA sequence: TGCGCCAGCAGCCGGACGACAGGGGGGAATCAGCCCCAGCATTTT.